The 22 T cell receptor beta chains given below trace back to one sample, sequenced in a study of cytomegalovirus exposure and HLA in healthy donors. Amplification used 60 Vbeta primers and 13 Jbeta primers. Measured with immunoSEQ multiplex PCR; TCRdb has only the in-frame clones, and not every one. The sample yields some 200,000 clones, 65% to 85% seen once. The source material was PBMCs. These receptors came from a boy younger than 10 in good health and CMV-seronegative.

This clone was seen more than once but under ten times. This chain links TRBV5-4 with TRBJ2-7, with 14 bases matching TRBD2. The CDR3 contains 19 residues. Germline values: CDR1 SGHNT, CDR2 YYREEE (reference sequence). V shed 3 bases and J 3 bases; nucleotides not matched to a gene: 14. The CDR3 is CASSYRLAGGPSGDYEQYF. The DNA of the CDR3 is TGTGCCAGCAGCTACCGACTAGCGGGAGGGCCTTCGGGCGACTACGAGCAGTACTTC.

As to this clone: This specimen includes other DNA sequences encoding the same CDR3. The V and J genes are TRBV7-9 and TRBJ1-3; no clear D gene. In germline, CDR1 is SEHNR, CDR2 FQNEAQ (reference sequence). This CDR3 is 14 amino acids long. V was trimmed by 1 base and J by 0 bases, leaving 4 bases between them. CDR3 residues: CASSLDSSGNTIYF. The CDR3 DNA reads as TGTGCCAGCAGCTTAGACAGCTCTGGAAACACCATATATTTT.

With respect to this clone: The identical CDR3 is also encoded by other nucleotide sequences in the sample. This sequence joins TRBV6-5 and TRBJ2-3, with 10 bases aligning to TRBD1. Per germline, CDR1 MNHEY and CDR2 SVGAGI. This CDR3 spans 14 amino acids. The V and J ends lost 2 bases and 6 bases, in that order; junction bases with no gene match: 2. The CDR3 coding sequence is TGTGCCAGCAGTTACGGGACAGGGGCGGATACGCAGTATTTT. Its translation: CASSYGTGADTQYF.

This chain connects TRBV20-1 to TRBJ1-2, with D uncertain. Germline assignment: CDR1 DFQATT and CDR2 SNEGSKA (reference sequence). This CDR3 has 11 residues. The ends were cut back, 3 bases at V and 8 bases at J, with 10 bases in the middle. The CDR3 reads CSARDPGGYTF. CDR3 in DNA: TGCAGTGCTAGGGACCCGGGGGGCTACACCTTC.

J is TRBJ2-2 and V is TRBV27, with 12 bases matching TRBD1. V gave up 5 bases and J gave up 4 bases; unmatched junction bases: 5. The CDR3 loop spans 16 amino acids. Per germline, CDR1 MNHEY and CDR2 SMNVEV (reference sequence). CDR3 sequence reads: CASSPGTGGRTGELFF. The CDR3 DNA follows: TGTGCCAGCAGTCCGGGGACAGGGGGCCGCACCGGGGAGCTGTTTTTT.

This clone was recorded only once. The chain uses TRBV9 and TRBJ2-1, with 11 bases identical to TRBD2. This CDR3 has 15 residues. V lost 0 bases and J lost 7; bases outside the gene matches: 3. Germline values: CDR1 SGDLS, CDR2 YYNGEE. In nucleotides, the CDR3 is TGTGCCAGCAGCGTAGGTAGCGGGGGGGATAATGAGCAGTTCTTC. Its translation is CASSVGSGGDNEQFF.

There are a few counts of this clone. The chain couples TRBV5-1 to TRBJ1-1; D uncertain. In germline, CDR1 is SGHRS, CDR2 YFSETQ. Deletions cut 6 bases from V and 1 base from J, with 16 bases between. The CDR3 is 15 amino acids. The CDR3 DNA reads TGCGCCAGCACCCCCCGGTACTCACCGAACACTGAAGCTTTCTTT. Amino acid sequence: CASTPRYSPNTEAFF.

This clone occurred a few times. The chain employs TRBV27 and TRBJ2-3; TRBD1 is a possible D gene (5 bases). This CDR3 has 13 amino acids. Trimming shortened V by 7 bases and J by 3 bases, and 11 bases separated the two germline ends. The germline gives CDR1 MNHEY, CDR2 SMNVEV (reference sequence). CDR3 amino acids: CASTLPGTDTQYF. CDR3 nucleotide sequence: TGTGCCAGCACCTTACCAGGGACAGATACGCAGTATTTT.

This rearrangement joins TRBV6-5 to TRBJ2-2; TRBD2 is a possible D gene (5 bases). The CDR3 contains 15 residues. Germline assignment: CDR1 MNHEY and CDR2 SVGAGI. V was clipped by 4 bases and J by 6 bases, with 15 bases between them. DNA for the CDR3: TGTGCCAGCAGTTGGCGGGCTGGAAAGGCCGGGGAGCTGTTTTTT. Residues: CASSWRAGKAGELFF.

The V gene is TRBV7-2, the J gene TRBJ2-7; 10 nucleotides align to TRBD1. J was trimmed by 4 bases and V by 5 bases; bases with no gene match: 5. CDR3 length: 14 residues. Germline V gives CDR1 SGHTA, CDR2 FQGNSA. CDR3 amino acids: CASSDRDRGYEQYF. CDR3 bases: TGTGCCAGCAGCGACCGGGACAGGGGATACGAGCAGTACTTC. The entire variable domain, with the rest obtained from reference TRBV7-2 and TRBJ2-7, is as follows: GAGVSQSPSNKVTEKGKDVELRCDPISGHTALYWYRQSLGQGLEFLIYFQGNSAPDKSGLPSDRFSAERTGGSVSTLTIQRTQQEDSAVYLCASSDRDRGYEQYFGPGTRLTVT.

The chain combines TRBV27 with TRBJ2-5, with D perhaps TRBD2 (5 bases). The CDR3 is made up of 15 amino acids. V was clipped by 6 bases and J by 2 bases, with 16 bases between them. CDR1 is MNHEY and CDR2 is SMNVEV in the germline V gene (reference sequence). For the CDR3, the DNA is TGTGCCAGCAGGAGCGGACGGACGAAACAAGAGACCCAGTACTTC. It is translated as CASRSGRTKQETQYF.

In regard to this clone: Germline and junction disagree at one end, which may indicate a read error. The CDR3 DNA is TGTGCTAGCAGCTTAGTTTTAGCGGAAACCTACGAGCAGTACTTC. Translating it yields CASSLVLAETYEQYF. This chain joins TRBV7-7 and TRBJ2-7, with a tentative D call TRBD2 (6 bases). Germline CDR1 reads SSHAT; CDR2 reads FNYEAQ (reference sequence). The CDR3 runs to 15 residues.

The chain employs TRBV30 and TRBJ2-5; D perhaps matches TRBD2 (6 bases). This CDR3 comprises 14 residues. Trimming pared 4 bases from V and 1 base from J, leaving 13 bases between. Germline loops: CDR1 GTSNPN, CDR2 SVGIG (reference sequence). The CDR3 sequence is CAWNYAGGQETQYF. The CDR3, as DNA: TGTGCCTGGAACTACGCCGGGGGCCAAGAGACCCAGTACTTC. The full variable domain, with the rest looked up from reference TRBV30 and TRBJ2-5, is SQTIHQWPATLVQPVGSPLSLECTVEGTSNPNLYWYRQAAGRGLQLLFYSVGIGQISSEVPQNLSASRPQDRQFILSSKKLLLSDSGFYLCAWNYAGGQETQYFGPGTRLLVL.

The chain links TRBV5-4 to TRBJ2-3, with 16 positions matching TRBD2. V was pared by 4 bases and J by 0 bases, with 5 bases of the junction left unmatched. Germline CDR1 and CDR2: SGHNT and YYREEE (reference sequence). The CDR3 spans 18 residues. As DNA, the CDR3 is TGTGCCAGCAGCGGCGGGACTAGCGGGGGGGCTAGCACAGATACGCAGTATTTT. It is translated as CASSGGTSGGASTDTQYF.

The J gene is TRBJ1-4, the V gene TRBV13, with 9 bases aligning to TRBD1. The CDR3 is made up of 16 amino acids. The germline gives CDR1 PRHDT, CDR2 FYEKMQ (reference sequence). Trimming took 5 bases from V and 8 from J; bases not matched to a gene: 12. The CDR3 here is CASSLRSGTGQEKLFF. Written as DNA, the CDR3 is TGTGCCAGCAGCCTTAGGTCAGGGACAGGGCAGGAAAAACTGTTTTTT.

The chain combines TRBV11-3 with TRBJ1-1; 8 bases align to TRBD1. With V trimmed by 5 bases and J by 1 base, 3 bases remained unmatched. Germline V gene lookup returns CDR1 SGHNT and CDR2 YENEEA. This CDR3 is 14 amino acids long. This CDR3 is CASSLGTGNTEAFF. The CDR3 nucleotides are TGTGCCAGCAGCCTCGGGACAGGGAACACTGAAGCTTTCTTT.

Here the CDR3 reads CASSETGREETQYF. The CDR3 DNA sequence: TGTGCCAGCAGTGAAACAGGGCGGGAAGAGACCCAGTACTTC. J is TRBJ2-5 and V is TRBV25-1, with D possibly TRBD1 on 6 matching bases. There are 14 residues in the CDR3. The V gene lost 2 bases and the J gene lost 3 bases, with 10 bases spanning the gap. CDR1 and CDR2 (germline): MGHDK, SYGVNS.

V is TRBV9 and J is TRBJ1-1, with D perhaps TRBD1 (6 bases). V was trimmed by 3 bases and J by 1 base, leaving 10 bases between them. Germline-derived CDR1 and CDR2 are SGDLS and YYNGEE. This CDR3 contains 14 residues. CDR3 loop: CASSASTGNTEAFF. CDR3 nucleotides: TGTGCCAGCAGCGCTTCGACAGGGAACACTGAAGCTTTCTTT.

This chain connects TRBV2 to TRBJ1-5; D may be TRBD1 (5 bases). The germline gives CDR1 SNHLY, CDR2 FYNNEI. Trimming cost V 4 bases and J 3 bases, with 13 bases left between them. This CDR3 has 15 residues. CDR3 sequence reads: CASSGVGGVNQPQHF. In nucleotides, the CDR3 is TGTGCCAGCAGTGGGGTTGGGGGGGTCAATCAGCCCCAGCATTTT.

This rearrangement joins TRBV7-2 to TRBJ2-1, with 7 bases aligning to TRBD2. Per germline, CDR1 SGHTA and CDR2 FQGNSA. Losses at the gene ends were 5 bases for V and 8 bases for J; bases not matched to a gene: 12. The CDR3 runs 15 residues. This CDR3 is CASSPGTTKGHEQFF. CDR3 coding DNA: TGTGCCAGCAGCCCCGGGACTACTAAAGGCCATGAGCAGTTCTTC.

The chain recombines TRBV27 with TRBJ2-7; 8 bases fit TRBD1. V shed 5 bases and J 1 base; nucleotides not matched to a gene: 7. Germline V gene lookup returns CDR1 MNHEY and CDR2 SMNVEV (reference sequence). This CDR3 contains 15 residues. CDR3 bases: TGTGCCAGCAGTCTCCACAGGGGGTCGTCCTACGAGCAGTACTTC. This sequence encodes CASSLHRGSSYEQYF.

The chain has TRBV4-1 and TRBJ1-1; 7 bases align to TRBD1. Germline CDR1 reads MGHRA; CDR2 reads YSYEKL. The CDR3 is 17 residues long. After removal of 1 base from V and 0 bases from J, the junction contained 8 bases not matched to a gene. The DNA of the CDR3 is TGCGCCAGCAGCCAAGCCCAGGGGGGTCTCATGAACACTGAAGCTTTCTTT. This encodes CASSQAQGGLMNTEAFF.